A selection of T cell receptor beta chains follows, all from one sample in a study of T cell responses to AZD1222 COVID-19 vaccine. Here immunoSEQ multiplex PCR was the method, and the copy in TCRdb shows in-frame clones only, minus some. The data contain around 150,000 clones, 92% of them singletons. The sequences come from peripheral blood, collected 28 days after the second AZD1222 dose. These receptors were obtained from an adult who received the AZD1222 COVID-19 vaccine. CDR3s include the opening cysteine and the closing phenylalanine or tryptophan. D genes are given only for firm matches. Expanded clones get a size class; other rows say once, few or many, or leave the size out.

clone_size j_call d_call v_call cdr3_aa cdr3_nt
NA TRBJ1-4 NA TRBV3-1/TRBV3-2 CASSLLGLPGGKLFF TGTGCCAGCAGCCTCCTGGGACTGCCAGGTGGGAAACTGTTTTTT
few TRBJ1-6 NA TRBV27 CASSWEGGLNSPLHF TGTGCCAGCAGTTGGGAAGGGGGTTTAAATTCACCCCTCCACTTT
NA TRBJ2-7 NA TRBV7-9 CASSLMDNYEQYF TGTGCCAGCAGCTTAATGGACAACTACGAGCAGTACTTC
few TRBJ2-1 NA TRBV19 CASSLGTLGLFF TGTGCCAGTAGCTTAGGGACACTCGGCCTGTTCTTC
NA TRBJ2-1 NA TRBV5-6 CASSLLVRARGQFF TGTGCCAGCAGCTTGTTGGTTCGGGCTAGGGGGCAGTTCTTC
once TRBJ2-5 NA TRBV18 CASSLRTDTLGTQYF TGTGCCAGCTCACTAAGAACTGATACACTAGGGACCCAGTACTTC
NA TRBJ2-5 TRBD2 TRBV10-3 CAISEGMTSGGRRETQYF TGTGCCATCAGTGAAGGAATGACTAGCGGGGGGAGGAGGGAGACCCAGTACTTC
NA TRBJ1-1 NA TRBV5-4 CASSLEASTEAFF TGTGCCAGCAGCTTGGAGGCAAGCACTGAAGCTTTCTTT
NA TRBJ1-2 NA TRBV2 CASSDGGSGGYTF TGTGCCAGCAGTGATGGGGGGAGTGGTGGCTACACCTTC
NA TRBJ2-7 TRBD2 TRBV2 CASKPSGGYLSSYEQYF TGTGCCAGCAAGCCTAGCGGGGGTTATTTAAGCTCCTACGAGCAGTACTTC
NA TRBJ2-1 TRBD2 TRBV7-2 CASSLFPSGGQNEQFF TGTGCCAGCAGCTTATTTCCTAGCGGGGGGCAAAATGAGCAGTTCTTC
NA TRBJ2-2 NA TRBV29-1 CSVVPVYTGELFF TGCAGCGTTGTTCCGGTGTACACCGGGGAGCTGTTTTTT
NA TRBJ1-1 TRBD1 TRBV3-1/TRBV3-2 CASSQEGQFTEAFF TGTGCCAGCAGCCAAGAGGGACAGTTCACTGAAGCTTTCTTT
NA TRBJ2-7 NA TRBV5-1 CASSVGYEQYF TGCGCCAGCAGCGTTGGCTACGAGCAGTACTTC